The following is a T cell receptor beta chain sequence with its context. The target antigen is unknown. This record belongs to a study of T cell repertoires in cytomegalovirus infection. Study at large: In the study, CMV epitopes included recently identified HLA-C-restricted and well-studied HLA-B-restricted ones.

TCRdb analysed the reads with MiXCR anew, one entry per CDR3 protein. The table includes some 920,000 distinct CDR3 sequences, around a third detected once. Trimming removed 5 bases from V and 4 bases from J, with 2 bases in between. This CDR3 has 10 residues. Specimen: cultured CD8+ T cells from PBMCs, collected from culture after CMV antigen stimulation. This sequence originates from a human donor in good health (CMV status not recorded). Some clones in this sample may be carry-over from other donors' samples. This sequence joins TRBV12-3 or TRBV12-4 and TRBJ1-1; D ambiguous. CDR3 DNA: TGTGCCAGCAGTGCCACTGAAGCTTTCTTT. Translation: CASSATEAFF.